Given below is one TCR beta chain in context. The antigen remains unidentified. Germline V lookup: CDR1 LGHNA, CDR2 YSLEER. This CDR3 comprises 17 residues. V lost 1 base to trimming and J lost 3 bases; unmatched junction nucleotides: 6. This entry belongs to a study of human T cells and chemical hapten exposure. Study-wide background: TCR yields differed between samples (mainly from small differences in pooled library volume).

Study-wide points: TCRs at high frequency, those above 1 in 1000, did not change with DPC sensitization.

In the library, unique molecular identifiers were attached to individual cDNA molecules. Methods used by the authors: Samples contained a median of approximately 100,000 TCRs, with a range of about 23,224 to 750,000. From the 5' RACE reads, TCRdb called clonotypes with MiXCR, one entry per CDR3 protein. What appears here as the V and J calls and clone size reflects TCRdb's work, not the paper's. Among under 100,000 distinct CDR3 sequences, approximately 15% were seen once, and the ten largest hold under 7.5%. Total RNA extraction was carried out from unfractionated whole blood. The V and J genes are TRBV4-3 and TRBJ1-1; TRBD1 aligns across 12 bases. This TCR was sampled from a female donor in good health. The CDR3 protein is CASSQVGTGGVYTEAFF. In DNA form, the CDR3 reads TGCGCCAGCAGCCAAGTTGGGACAGGGGGCGTGTACACTGAAGCTTTCTTT.